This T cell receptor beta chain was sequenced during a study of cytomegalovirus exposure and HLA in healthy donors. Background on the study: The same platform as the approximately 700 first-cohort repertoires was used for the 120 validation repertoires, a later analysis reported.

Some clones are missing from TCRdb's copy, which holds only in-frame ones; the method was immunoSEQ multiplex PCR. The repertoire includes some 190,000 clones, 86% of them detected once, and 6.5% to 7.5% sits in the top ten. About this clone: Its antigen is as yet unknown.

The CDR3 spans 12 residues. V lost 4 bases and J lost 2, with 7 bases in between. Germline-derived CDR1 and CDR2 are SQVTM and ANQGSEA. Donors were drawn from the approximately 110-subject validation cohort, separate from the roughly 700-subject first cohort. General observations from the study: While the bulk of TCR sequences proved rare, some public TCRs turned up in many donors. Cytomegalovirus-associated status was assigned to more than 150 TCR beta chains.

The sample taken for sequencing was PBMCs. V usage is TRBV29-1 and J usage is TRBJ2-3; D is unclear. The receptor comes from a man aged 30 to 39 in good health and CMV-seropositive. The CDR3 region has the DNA TGCAGCGTTGTGGCCCACACAGATACGCAGTATTTT. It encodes CSVVAHTDTQYF.